These T cell receptor beta chains were read from a single sample in a study of T-cell reconstitution after alpha-beta-depleted transplantation in children. TCRdb passed the PCR reads through MiXCR, listing each CDR3 protein once. The sample has about 980,000 distinct CDR3 sequences; about 29% are singletons. Sample: PBMCs, mostly from graft donor cells, taken 360 days after TCRalphabeta/CD19-depleted stem cell transplant. Source of these receptors: a boy under two years old who had a stem cell transplant for SCID, so the T cells may come from the graft donor. Both conserved end residues are part of each CDR3. The D gene is left open where the match is weak. Clone size, where shown, is once, few, many, or a class for clones that have expanded.

>TRBJ2-1|few|TRBD2|TRBV7-3
CASSHYSGGAYEQFF
TGTGCCAGCAGCCACTATAGCGGGGGGGCCTATGAGCAGTTCTTC
>TRBJ2-3|NA|NA|TRBV7-3
CASSLRLGGTQDTQYF
TGTGCCAGCAGCTTAAGGCTCGGGGGAACTCAAGATACGCAGTATTTT
>TRBJ2-7|NA|NA|TRBV12-3/TRBV12-4
CASSLTEQEQEQYF
TGTGCCAGCAGTTTAACCGAACAGGAGCAGGAGCAGTACTTC
>TRBJ2-4|NA|NA|TRBV20-1
CSAQVPYIQYF
TGCAGTGCCCAGGTCCCTTACATTCAGTACTTC
>TRBJ1-5|few|NA|TRBV20-1
CSARVGGGNNQPQHF
TGCAGTGCTAGAGTGGGGGGGGGTAACAATCAGCCCCAGCATTTT
>TRBJ2-3|NA|TRBD1|TRBV2
CASSQQGAPPTDTQYF
TGTGCCAGCAGCCAACAGGGGGCGCCTCCCACAGATACGCAGTATTTT
>TRBJ2-5|NA|NA|TRBV15
CATSRLLGALSMETQYF
TGTGCCACCAGCAGACTACTTGGTGCGTTATCGATGGAGACCCAGTACTTC
>TRBJ2-7|NA|NA|TRBV5-1
CASSSPSAEQYF
TGCGCCAGCAGCTCCCCTTCGGCCGAGCAGTACTTC
>TRBJ1-5|NA|NA|TRBV19
CASIAGPYSNQPQHF
TGTGCCAGTATTGCAGGACCTTATAGCAATCAGCCCCAGCATTTT
>TRBJ1-1|NA|NA|TRBV29-1
CSVVRTNTEAFF
TGCAGCGTTGTTAGAACTAACACTGAAGCTTTCTTT
>TRBJ2-5|NA|NA|TRBV27
CASSSSQGWETQYF
TGTGCCAGCAGTTCCTCACAGGGTTGGGAGACCCAGTACTTC
>TRBJ1-4|NA|NA|TRBV12-3/TRBV12-4
CASTADRRLTNEKLFF
TGTGCCAGCACCGCCGACAGACGCTTAACTAATGAAAAACTGTTTTTT
>TRBJ2-3|many|TRBD1|TRBV4-3
CASSPRHRGKADTQYF
TGCGCCAGCAGCCCCCGTCACAGGGGTAAGGCAGATACGCAGTATTTT
>TRBJ2-1|NA|NA|TRBV20-1
CSASTGGPVSYNEQFF
TGCAGTGCTAGTACCGGGGGGCCGGTCTCCTACAATGAGCAGTTCTTC
>TRBJ2-2|few|NA|TRBV5-6
CASSLGLRYTGELFF
TGTGCCAGCAGCTTGGGTCTCAGGTACACCGGGGAGCTGTTTTTT
>TRBJ2-2|few|TRBD1|TRBV5-1
CASSRTGDAGELFF
TGCGCCAGCAGCCGTACAGGGGACGCCGGGGAGCTGTTTTTT